These 21 T cell receptor beta chains were all obtained from the same sample, sequenced in a study of lymphopenia after photon versus proton radiotherapy. The method was immunoSEQ multiplex PCR; TCRdb's version includes in-frame clones alone and lacks a portion of them. The sample includes some 76,000 clones, roughly 92% of them seen just once. Sequenced here: peripheral blood, sampled from a patient treated with photon-based radiotherapy. These receptors all come from a woman aged 35 to 49 with cholangiocarcinoma.

This chain joins TRBV5-1 and TRBJ1-1; maybe TRBD1 (6 bases). Trimming removed 2 bases at V and 3 bases at J, with 11 bases between. Germline assignment: CDR1 SGHRS and CDR2 YFSETQ. CDR3 length: 14 amino acids. Here the CDR3 DNA reads TGCGCCAGCAGCTTTCAGGGGAGTGACACTGAAGCTTTCTTT. It codes for CASSFQGSDTEAFF.

This rearrangement joins TRBV7-6 to TRBJ1-6; D is ambiguous. This CDR3 spans 17 amino acids. The V and J ends lost 2 bases and 4 bases respectively, with 15 bases between them. Germline CDR1 is SGHVS and CDR2 is FNYEAQ. The DNA of the CDR3 is TGTGCCAGCAGCTTAATATCAGCGGAACCTTATAATTCACCCCTCCACTTT. This gives the protein CASSLISAEPYNSPLHF. The full variable domain, in which reference TRBV7-6 and TRBJ1-6 provide the parts outside the CDR3, is GAGVSQSPRYKVTKRGQDVALRCDPISGHVSLYWYRQALGQGPEFLTYFNYEAQQDKSGLPNDRFSAERPEGSISTLTIQRTEQRDSAMYRCASSLISAEPYNSPLHFGNGTRLTVT.

The chain combines TRBV5-6 with TRBJ1-1; D is unclear. V lost 2 bases, J lost 1 base, and 9 bases lay in between. Germline assignment: CDR1 SGHDT and CDR2 YYEEEE. CDR3 length: 14 amino acids. CDR3 amino acids: CASSLGFTNTEAFF. The CDR3 coding sequence is TGTGCCAGCAGCTTAGGGTTCACGAACACTGAAGCTTTCTTT.

This clone was recorded a few times. The CDR3 DNA reads TGTGCCAGCAGCGCGACGACAGGCCCGTCCTACGAGCAGTACTTC. Translation: CASSATTGPSYEQYF. The chain is built from TRBV9 and TRBJ2-7, with a tentative D call TRBD1 (6 bases). The CDR3 contains 15 residues. The V gene's germline CDR1 is SGDLS and CDR2 YYNGEE. Trimming shortened V by 3 bases and J by 1 base, and 14 bases separated the two germline ends.

This clone was detected once. V gene TRBV7-2 combines with J gene TRBJ1-6; D gene ambiguous. The CDR3 spans 13 residues. V lost 4 bases and J 12 bases, leaving 13 bases between the germline ends. Per the germline V gene, CDR1 is SGHTA and CDR2 is FQGNSA. CDR3 amino acids: CASSSHPGGPLHF. The CDR3 nucleotides read TGTGCCAGCAGCTCTCACCCAGGCGGACCCCTCCACTTT.

The V gene is TRBV2, the J gene TRBJ2-7, with 11 bases fitting TRBD2. The CDR3 loop spans 16 amino acids. V was pared by 6 bases and J by 3 bases, with 10 bases of the junction left unmatched. The germline CDR1 and CDR2 sequences are SNHLY and FYNNEI. The CDR3 DNA is TGTGCCAGCAGGGACGGTTTAGCGGGAGGGAGCTACGAGCAGTACTTC. Amino acid sequence: CASRDGLAGGSYEQYF. Supplemented by reference TRBV2 and TRBJ2-7, the full variable domain reads EPEVTQTPSHQVTQMGQEVILRCVPISNHLYFYWYRQILGQKVEFLVSFYNNEISEKSEIFDDQFSVERPDGSNFTLKIRSTKLEDSAMYFCASRDGLAGGSYEQYFGPGTRLTVT.

The chain recombines TRBV5-1 with TRBJ2-2, with 8 bases aligning to TRBD2. The V gene's germline CDR1 is SGHRS and CDR2 YFSETQ. J lost 3 bases, V lost 5 bases, and 3 bases had no gene match. The CDR3 totals 14 residues. CDR3 loop: CASRSGSDTGELFF. The CDR3 bases are TGCGCCAGCAGGAGCGGGAGTGACACCGGGGAGCTGTTTTTT. The entire variable domain, with the rest obtained from reference TRBV5-1 and TRBJ2-2, is as follows: KAGVTQTPRYLIKTRGQQVTLSCSPISGHRSVSWYQQTPGQGLQFLFEYFSETQRNKGNFPGRFSGRQFSNSRSEMNVSTLELGDSALYLCASRSGSDTGELFFGEGSRLTVL.

V gene TRBV5-1 combines with J gene TRBJ2-3; D perhaps matches TRBD1 (7 bases). With 4 bases removed from V and 7 bases from J, the gap between germline ends came to 16 bases. This CDR3 is 14 amino acids long. The germline V gene encodes CDR1 SGHRS and CDR2 YFSETQ. The CDR3 spells CASSGGGTVNTQYF. In DNA form, the CDR3 reads TGCGCCAGCAGCGGTGGAGGGACAGTCAATACGCAGTATTTT.

The chain recombines TRBV27 with TRBJ2-4; 7 bases map to TRBD1. This CDR3 region has 16 residues. The junction had 11 bases not matched to a gene; V was cut back by 5 bases and J by 4 bases. Germline V gives CDR1 MNHEY, CDR2 SMNVEV (reference sequence). CDR3 sequence (DNA): TGTGCCAGCAGTCCGATGGGGACAGACTGGAAAAACATTCAGTACTTC. Translation: CASSPMGTDWKNIQYF.

The chain uses TRBV28 and TRBJ1-4; the D is unclear. The length of the CDR3 is 14 residues. Trimming pared 3 bases from V and 10 bases from J, leaving 15 bases between. The germline V gene encodes CDR1 MDHEN and CDR2 SYDVKM. CDR3 loop: CASSFGTDRGKLFF. For the CDR3, the DNA is TGTGCCAGCAGTTTCGGAACGGACCGAGGAAAACTGTTTTTT.

The V gene is TRBV6-4, the J gene TRBJ1-2; 7 bases fit TRBD1. CDR1 and CDR2 (germline): MRHNA, SNTAGT. This CDR3 has 15 amino acids. V lost 4 bases to trimming and J lost 2 bases; unmatched junction nucleotides: 7. CDR3 bases: TGTGCCAGCAGTGCAGAGACAGGGAGGAACTATGGCTACACCTTC. Amino acid sequence: CASSAETGRNYGYTF.

The gene calls are TRBV6-1 and TRBJ2-7; 10 bases are a match to TRBD1. CDR1 MNHNS and CDR2 SASEGT come from the germline V gene. There are 15 residues in the CDR3. Germline trimming cut 6 bases from V and 3 bases from J; bases unmatched to any gene: 8. The CDR3 region has the DNA TGTGCCAGCAGCCCCGGGGGGACAGGGGACTACGAGCAGTACTTC. Protein sequence: CASSPGGTGDYEQYF.

The rearrangement links TRBV23-1 to TRBJ1-1; D is uncertain. TRBV23-1 is an ORF, and what it does is uncertain. V was trimmed by 2 bases and J by 6 bases, leaving 7 bases between them. The CDR3 totals 12 residues. CDR3 protein: CASSQRGAEAFF. In nucleotides, the CDR3 is TGCGCCAGCAGTCAACGGGGTGCTGAAGCTTTCTTT.

The rearrangement links TRBV9 to TRBJ1-2; D call uncertain. This CDR3 spans 13 amino acids. V was trimmed by 2 bases and J by 3 bases, leaving 8 bases between them. The germline V gene encodes CDR1 SGDLS and CDR2 YYNGEE. CDR3 protein: CASSVEGHYGYTF. CDR3 DNA: TGTGCCAGCAGCGTTGAGGGCCACTATGGCTACACCTTC.

J is TRBJ2-7 and V is TRBV2; TRBD2 is a possible D gene (5 bases). In germline, CDR1 is SNHLY, CDR2 FYNNEI. The CDR3 is made up of 15 amino acids. The V end lost 1 base, the J end lost 2 bases, and 12 bases lay between the germline ends. CDR3: CASSEDRLNTYEQYF. CDR3 DNA sequence: TGTGCCAGCAGTGAAGACCGACTAAATACCTACGAGCAGTACTTC.

The J gene is TRBJ1-1, the V gene TRBV18; D unclear. Between the trimmed V and J ends, which lost 2 bases and 1 base, there was a span of 8 bases. Germline assignment: CDR1 KGHSH and CDR2 LQKENI. The CDR3 spans 14 residues. The DNA for the CDR3 is TGTGCCAGCTCACCAACCTCAGGGAACACTGAAGCTTTCTTT. Amino acids: CASSPTSGNTEAFF.

The chain employs TRBV7-9 and TRBJ1-1; 9 positions agree with TRBD1. CDR1 is SEHNR and CDR2 is FQNEAQ in the germline V gene (reference sequence). There are 16 residues in the CDR3. J was trimmed by 5 bases and V by 5 bases; bases with no gene match: 12. CDR3 bases: TGTGCCAGCAGCCTGGGGGACAGGGCTTCAATGACTGAAGCTTTCTTT. Translated, it gives CASSLGDRASMTEAFF. Together with reference TRBV7-9 and TRBJ1-1, the CDR3 gives the full variable domain: DTGVSQNPRHKITKRGQNVTFRCDPISEHNRLYWYRQTLGQGPEFLTYFQNEAQLEKSRLLSDRFSAERPKGSFSTLEIQRTEQGDSAMYLCASSLGDRASMTEAFFGQGTRLTVV.

The chain links TRBV7-9 to TRBJ2-7; D may be TRBD2 (7 bases). Germline-derived CDR1 and CDR2 are SEHNR and FQNEAQ (reference sequence). V was cut by 5 bases and J by 2 bases, with 16 bases left in between. The CDR3 consists of 15 residues. The CDR3 bases are TGTGCCAGCAGCCCCGGGCGGGGGCGGACCTACGAGCAGTACTTC. Amino acid sequence: CASSPGRGRTYEQYF.

CDR3 bases: TGTGCCAGCAGCTTAAGGACGGGAACTAGCACAGATACGCAGTATTTT. Protein product: CASSLRTGTSTDTQYF. The V and J genes are TRBV7-8 and TRBJ2-3; D perhaps matches TRBD2 (5 bases). The CDR3 loop spans 16 amino acids. Germline V CDR1 and CDR2: SGHVS, FQNEAQ. V was pared by 2 bases and J by 0 bases, with 12 bases between. The full variable domain, with the rest looked up from reference TRBV7-8 and TRBJ2-3, is GAGVSQSPRYKVAKRGQDVALRCDPISGHVSLFWYQQALGQGPEFLTYFQNEAQLDKSGLPSDRFFAERPEGSVSTLKIQRTQQEDSAVYLCASSLRTGTSTDTQYFGPGTRLTVL.

As for this clone: The junction departs from germline at one end; a sequencing error may be responsible. This sequence joins TRBV5-1 and TRBJ1-1, with unresolved D. The CDR3 loop spans 15 amino acids. The germline gives CDR1 SGHRS, CDR2 YFSETQ. The CDR3 spells CACSANWGFGTEAFF. The CDR3 bases are TGCGCCTGCAGTGCCAATTGGGGATTTGGCACTGAAGCTTTCTTT.

This clone is a singleton in its sample. The gene calls are TRBV9 and TRBJ1-1, with no clear D. CDR1 and CDR2 from the germline V gene are SGDLS and YYNGEE. Trimming shortened V by 2 bases and J by 0 bases, and 8 bases separated the two germline ends. CDR3 length: 14 amino acids. CDR3: CASSVSVMNTEAFF. CDR3 DNA: TGTGCCAGCAGCGTCTCGGTAATGAACACTGAAGCTTTCTTT.